This T cell receptor (beta chain) derives from a study of spatial heterogeneity in lung cancer. As for the study in general: The study consistently detected more beta-chain than alpha-chain sequences. Study outcomes and limitations: Tumoral mutation counts were tracked by counts of expanded intratumoral alpha and beta TCRs.

V shed 8 bases and J shed 2 bases, with 10 bases lying between them. Looked up from germline, CDR1 is MNHNS and CDR2 is SASEGT. CDR3 length: 13 amino acids. Via MiXCR, TCRdb re-called the 5' RACE reads, giving one row per CDR3 protein. The table shows some 10,000 distinct CDR3 sequences, with 6.3% occurring only once. The time point here: sample taken at primary tumor resection. There are many counts of this clonotype. Its antigen remains unidentified. Since it is a stray read in a library aimed at alpha chains, this beta chain has a size that is not meaningful. This TCR came from a male donor with early-stage non-small cell lung cancer. The chain employs TRBV6-1 and TRBJ2-1; D not resolved. Sequencing used lung tumor tissue, obtained at surgery. CDR3 nucleotides: TGTGCCAGCCACCCTGGGCCCTACAATGAGCAGTTCTTC. Residues: CASHPGPYNEQFF.